This TCR beta chain came from a study of T cells after yellow fever vaccination. Study as a whole: Fractions with few cells were prepared using SMART-Seq v4 Ultra Low Input.

Study results and caveats: Faster peaking, at day 5 versus 15, marked a secondary response that was weaker. Re-detected after boosting: most primary clones, 96% of CD4 and over 80% of CD8.

A word on this clonotype: The antigen is not known.

A universal primer site and UMIs were added as TCR cDNA was made by 5'RACE template switching. MiXCR was run by TCRdb on the 5' RACE reads, yielding one entry per CDR3 protein. Of 400,000 to 650,000 distinct CDR3 sequences detected, around a fifth appear once; the ten largest clones hold about 17%. CDR1 and CDR2 from the germline V gene are MNHNS and SASEGT. The CDR3 runs to 14 residues. Trimming cost V 4 bases and J 1 base, with 10 bases left between them. V is TRBV6-1 and J is TRBJ1-1, with D possibly TRBD1 on 6 matching bases. The TCR sequence derives from a man aged 18 to 35 who received the YFV17D yellow fever vaccine. The input for sequencing was PBMCs, taken approximately 22 days after the first yellow fever vaccination. The CDR3 bases are TGTGCCAGCAGTGCCCAGACAGGGAACACTGAAGCTTTCTTT. Encoded protein: CASSAQTGNTEAFF.